This TCR beta chain was recovered during a study of T-cell reconstitution after alpha-beta-depleted transplantation in children. The TCRbeta library incorporated unique molecular identifiers. TCRdb analysed the PCR reads with MiXCR anew, one entry per CDR3 protein. Here the sample spans under 150,000 distinct CDR3 sequences, approximately 8.7% being singletons. The length of the CDR3 is 17 residues. Looked up from germline, CDR1 is SGHTA and CDR2 is FQGNSA. Trimming took 2 bases from V and 2 from J, leaving 13 bases between them. The study's findings and limits: Roughly two months post-transplant, alpha-beta T cells reportedly originated from several hundred graft clones that had expanded.

This clonotype was seen more than once but under ten times. Its cognate antigen is unknown. The origin of this receptor is a girl under three years old who had a stem cell transplant for combined immunodeficiency, so the T cells may come from the graft donor. The sample was PBMCs, mostly from graft donor cells, taken 180 days after TCRalphabeta/CD19-depleted stem cell transplant. This rearrangement joins TRBV7-2 to TRBJ2-6; D is perhaps TRBD2 (5 bases). The CDR3 sequence is CASSLFGERAGANVLTF. Here the CDR3 DNA reads TGTGCCAGCAGCTTATTCGGGGAAAGGGCTGGGGCCAACGTCCTGACTTTC.